These 27 T cell receptor beta chains came from one sample sequenced in a study of T cells in localized non-small cell lung cancer. Clones were sequenced by immunoSEQ multiplex PCR, and TCRdb holds only the in-frame ones, with some missing. The data show around 2,000 clones, with about 23% seen just once and 15% to 20% held by the top ten. The sample was normal lung tissue next to the tumor, taken before any cancer treatment. The source is a male donor older than 55 with stage I lung adenocarcinoma.

The V call is TRBV19, the J call TRBJ2-3, with 11 nucleotides matching TRBD2. J gave up 3 bases and V 7 bases, and 6 bases lay outside the gene matches. Per germline, CDR1 LNHDA and CDR2 SQIVND (reference sequence). The CDR3 has 15 amino acids. The CDR3 sequence: CASKLAGVITDTQYF. The CDR3 bases are TGTGCCAGTAAACTAGCGGGAGTTATAACAGATACGCAGTATTTT.

The rearrangement joins TRBV5-1 to TRBJ2-2; TRBD2 agrees at 7 bases. CDR3 length equals 15 residues. After removal of 4 bases from V and 5 bases from J, the junction contained 8 bases not matched to a gene. Germline CDR1 and CDR2: SGHRS and YFSETQ. The CDR3 sequence is CASSPRTSGTGELFF. The CDR3 DNA follows: TGCGCCAGCAGCCCTAGGACTAGTGGAACCGGGGAGCTGTTTTTT.

The genes are TRBV7-5 and TRBJ2-2; the D segment call TRBD2 is taken from the table without a DNA check. TRBV7-5 is a pseudogene segment. This CDR3 has 16 amino acids. CDR3 coding DNA: TGTGCCAGCAGCCCAAGACTAGCTAAGTCCACCGGGGAGCTGTTTTTT. Amino acids: CASSPRLAKSTGELFF.

This clone has a handful of counts. The chain employs TRBV27 and TRBJ2-1, with 12 nucleotides matching TRBD1. Trimming removed 5 bases from V and 9 bases from J; junction bases left unmatched: 8. Germline V gene sequence: CDR1 MNHEY, CDR2 SMNVEV (reference sequence). This CDR3 has 15 amino acids. In DNA, the CDR3 is TGTGCCAGCAGTAATACCGGGACAGGGGGCGGTGAGCAGTTCTTC. It specifies CASSNTGTGGGEQFF.

The V and J genes are TRBV30 and TRBJ2-4, with 7 bases fitting TRBD1. CDR1 and CDR2 from the germline V gene are GTSNPN and SVGIG (reference sequence). This CDR3 region has 13 residues. V lost 0 bases and J lost 4; bases outside the gene matches: 0. DNA of the CDR3: TGTGCCTGGAGTGTACAGGGGAAAAACATTCAGTACTTC. It yields the protein CAWSVQGKNIQYF.

The chain recombines TRBV11-3 with TRBJ2-2, with a tentative D call TRBD2 (5 bases). The germline V and J ends were trimmed by 1 base and 5 bases, with 11 bases remaining between them. The CDR3 spans 15 residues. CDR1 is SGHNT and CDR2 is YENEEA in the germline V gene. In nucleotides, the CDR3 is TGTGCCAGCAGCTTAGGGACTGCTCTAACCGGGGAGCTGTTTTTT. It is translated as CASSLGTALTGELFF.

This clone was found a few times. This sequence joins TRBV10-3 and TRBJ1-4; 7 positions match TRBD1. The CDR3 runs to 15 residues. Trimming at V came to 0 bases and at J to 5 bases, leaving 3 bases not matched to a gene. Germline V gives CDR1 ENHRY, CDR2 SYGVKD. CDR3 protein: CAISESGRGNEKLFF. The CDR3 DNA follows: TGTGCCATCAGTGAGTCGGGCAGGGGGAATGAAAAACTGTTTTTT.

This clone rates as medium-sized. The chain combines TRBV11-3 with TRBJ1-1, with TRBD1 identical over 8 bases. The ends lost 5 bases at V and 0 bases at J; junction bases unmatched: 5. Germline V lookup: CDR1 SGHNT, CDR2 YENEEA. The CDR3 is 15 amino acids. The CDR3 loop reads CASSRGQVMNTEAFF. The CDR3 DNA reads as TGTGCCAGCAGCCGGGGACAGGTCATGAACACTGAAGCTTTCTTT.

In its sample, this clone is large. The chain recombines TRBV25-1 with TRBJ1-2, with TRBD1 as a possible D gene (6 bases). This CDR3 has 14 amino acids. Trimming took 1 base from V and 5 from J, leaving 11 bases between them. Germline V gives CDR1 MGHDK, CDR2 SYGVNS. As DNA, the CDR3 is TGTGCCAGCAGTGAATTTGACAGGCCGTATGGCTACACCTTC. This translates into CASSEFDRPYGYTF.

V usage is TRBV5-1 and J usage is TRBJ1-1; 8 positions agree with TRBD1. Germline CDR1 and CDR2: SGHRS and YFSETQ. This CDR3 contains 14 residues. With 4 bases clipped from V and 6 bases from J, the junction kept 8 bases outside the gene matches. As DNA, the CDR3 is TGCGCCAGCAGCCCATCTACAGGGGGAGCTGAAGCTTTCTTT. It codes for CASSPSTGGAEAFF.

The CDR3, as DNA: TGCGCCAGCAGCCAAGATGCCGGTAGCTCCTACGAGCAGTACTTC. It yields the protein CASSQDAGSSYEQYF. The chain has TRBV4-1 and TRBJ2-7, with D hard to call. The germline V and J ends were trimmed by 0 bases and 0 bases, with 9 bases remaining between them. Per germline, CDR1 MGHRA and CDR2 YSYEKL. This CDR3 region has 15 residues.

This clone is deemed medium-sized (0.01 to 0.1%). This sequence joins TRBV6-8 and TRBJ2-5; D possibly uses TRBD1 or TRBD2 (5 bases each). V was trimmed by 5 bases and J by 7 bases, leaving 20 bases between them. The CDR3 loop spans 15 amino acids. The germline CDR1 and CDR2 sequences are MNHGY and SAAAGT. DNA of the CDR3: TGTGCCAGCAGTCCTTCCGGGGCCGCCGCGAGGACCCAGTACTTC. Its protein product is CASSPSGAAARTQYF.

The V call is TRBV10-1, the J call TRBJ2-7; D may correspond to TRBD1 or TRBD2 (5 bases each). This CDR3 contains 11 residues. The V end lost 4 bases, the J end lost 7 bases, and 8 bases lay between the germline ends. Germline values: CDR1 WNHNN, CDR2 SYGVQD (reference sequence). The CDR3 reads CASSGGGEQYF. Here the CDR3 DNA reads TGCGCCAGCAGTGGTGGGGGAGAGCAGTACTTC.

The chain combines TRBV19 with TRBJ2-2, with TRBD2 matching over 14 bases. V was pared by 7 bases and J by 2 bases, with 6 bases of the junction left unmatched. The germline CDR1 and CDR2 sequences are LNHDA and SQIVND (reference sequence). The CDR3 contains 17 residues. The DNA of the CDR3 is TGTGCCAGTACCCGGACTAGCGGGGGGATCAACACCGGGGAGCTGTTTTTT. Encoded protein: CASTRTSGGINTGELFF.

The rearrangement links TRBV6-8 to TRBJ2-7, with D maybe TRBD1 (7 bases). Between the trimmed V and J ends, which lost 6 bases and 3 bases, there was a span of 12 bases. The germline V gene has CDR1 MNHGY and CDR2 SAAAGT. The CDR3 is 13 residues long. CDR3 sequence: CASSLQGGYEQYF. The CDR3 region has the DNA TGTGCCAGCAGCCTGCAGGGGGGCTACGAGCAGTACTTC.

This clone is deemed medium-sized (0.01 to 0.1%). J is TRBJ1-2 and V is TRBV11-3, with 8 bases fitting TRBD1. Trimming at V came to 5 bases and at J to 4 bases, leaving 9 bases not matched to a gene. The germline V gene encodes CDR1 SGHNT and CDR2 YENEEA. The CDR3 is 15 residues long. CDR3 sequence: CASSPKAGTGYGYTF. CDR3 DNA: TGTGCCAGCAGCCCAAAGGCCGGGACAGGCTATGGCTACACCTTC.

The rearrangement links TRBV10-3 to TRBJ1-2; the D is unclear. From germline, CDR1 is ENHRY and CDR2 SYGVKD. CDR3 length equals 15 residues. Between the trimmed V and J ends, which lost 5 bases and 0 bases, there was a span of 13 bases. CDR3 sequence reads: CAISLQSSANYGYTF. The CDR3 DNA reads as TGTGCCATCAGTCTACAGTCCTCCGCTAACTATGGCTACACCTTC.

Only a few counts were recorded for this clone. The rearrangement joins TRBV4-1 to TRBJ2-7; 8 bases match TRBD1. The J segment lost 4 bases and the V segment lost 0 bases, leaving 5 bases of the junction unmatched. CDR3 size: 15 residues. The germline gives CDR1 MGHRA, CDR2 YSYEKL. The DNA of the CDR3 is TGCGCCAGCAGCCAAGATATCGGACAGGGATACGAGCAGTACTTC. Translated, it gives CASSQDIGQGYEQYF.

This clone was observed a handful of times. V and J are TRBV19 and TRBJ1-1; D uncertain. The germline CDR1 and CDR2 sequences are LNHDA and SQIVND (reference sequence). This CDR3 has 13 residues. Trimming took off 3 bases at V and 1 base at J, with 6 bases between the two ends. The CDR3 bases are TGTGCCAGTAGTATCGGGAGGAACACTGAAGCTTTCTTT. It translates to CASSIGRNTEAFF.

This chain joins TRBV6-8 and TRBJ1-5; D is uncertain. This CDR3 comprises 12 residues. Germline V gene data show CDR1 as MNHGY and CDR2 as SAAAGT. The ends were cut back, 8 bases at V and 3 bases at J, with 8 bases in the middle. This CDR3 reads CASGEDNQPQHF. The CDR3 DNA sequence: TGTGCCAGCGGGGAGGACAATCAGCCCCAGCATTTT.

In nucleotides, the CDR3 is TGTGCCAGCAGTTTAAGACTAGCGGGGGGTAATGAGCAGTTCTTC. It specifies CASSLRLAGGNEQFF. The chain carries TRBV27 and TRBJ2-1, with 13 bases identical to TRBD2. V was clipped by 2 bases and J by 7 bases; unmatched bases: 2. The CDR3 contains 15 residues. Germline V gene data show CDR1 as MNHEY and CDR2 as SMNVEV (reference sequence).

This clone showed up just a few times. This chain links TRBV30 with TRBJ1-2, with TRBD1 matching over 9 bases. Germline V gene lookup returns CDR1 GTSNPN and CDR2 SVGIG (reference sequence). The CDR3 is 15 residues long. V lost 2 bases, J lost 9 bases, and 13 bases stayed unmatched. Written as DNA, the CDR3 is TGTGCCTGGAGTAAAAAATCCCCACAGGGGGCTCGCTACACCTTC. Encoded protein: CAWSKKSPQGARYTF.

This clone is deemed medium-sized. CDR3 amino acids: CASSRQGSGDYGYTF. Here the CDR3 DNA reads TGTGCCAGCAGTCGACAGGGGAGTGGGGACTATGGCTACACCTTC. The chain recombines TRBV6-8 with TRBJ1-2, with 8 bases lining up with TRBD1. The germline gives CDR1 MNHGY, CDR2 SAAAGT. The CDR3 has 15 residues. Trimming removed 5 bases from V and 3 bases from J; junction bases left unmatched: 8.

The chain carries TRBV12-2 and TRBJ2-6; the D call of TRBD1 is as the table states it, not checked on the DNA. TRBV12-2 is a pseudogene. This CDR3 comprises 16 residues. Here the CDR3 reads CAGTQGATSGANVLTF. DNA of the CDR3: TGTGCCGGTACACAGGGGGCGACCTCTGGGGCCAACGTCCTGACTTTC.

J is TRBJ2-7 and V is TRBV29-1, with D hard to call. Germline-derived CDR1 and CDR2 are SQVTM and ANQGSEA. Trimming pared 4 bases from V and 0 bases from J, leaving 10 bases between. The CDR3 totals 13 residues. CDR3 protein: CSVVWQSSYEQYF. CDR3 nucleotide sequence: TGCAGCGTTGTTTGGCAGAGCTCCTACGAGCAGTACTTC.

This chain joins TRBV28 and TRBJ1-1; perhaps TRBD1 as D (6 bases). Trimming removed 5 bases from V and 4 bases from J, with 17 bases in between. Germline V CDR1 and CDR2: MDHEN, SYDVKM. There are 15 residues in the CDR3. CDR3 coding DNA: TGTGCCAGCAGTCCACAACAGGGTTTGGGCACTGAAGCTTTCTTT. Residues: CASSPQQGLGTEAFF.

The chain uses TRBV14 and TRBJ1-1, with D perhaps TRBD1 (5 bases). Looked up from germline, CDR1 is SGHDN and CDR2 is FVKESK. The CDR3 sequence is 16 residues long. With 2 bases removed from V and 1 base from J, the gap between germline ends came to 14 bases. The CDR3 is CASSQPGLGPNTEAFF. As DNA, the CDR3 is TGTGCCAGCAGCCAACCGGGACTGGGACCGAACACTGAAGCTTTCTTT. Full variable domain (outside the CDR3, taken from reference TRBV14 and TRBJ1-1): EAGVTQFPSHSVIEKGQTVTLRCDPISGHDNLYWYRRVMGKEIKFLLHFVKESKQDESGMPNNRFLAERTGGTYSTLKVQPAELEDSGVYFCASSQPGLGPNTEAFFGQGTRLTVV.